This TCR beta chain came from a study of blood T cell repertoires in COVID-19. Profiling relied on immunoSEQ multiplex PCR, and the TCRdb table lists in-frame clones only, not all of them. In the table there are roughly 670,000 clones, approximately 90% of which are singletons. This CDR3 has 15 residues. V trimming: 7 bases; J trimming: 2 bases; junction bases outside the gene matches: 7. Germline CDR1 reads MGHDK; CDR2 reads SYGVNS. The sequence came from a woman aged 18-29 years with acute or convalescent COVID-19. Sequences were obtained from peripheral blood. The chain couples TRBV25-1 to TRBJ2-3; 9 positions agree with TRBD2. The CDR3 region is CASTVAGANTDTQYF. DNA for the CDR3: TGTGCCAGCACCGTAGCGGGGGCGAACACAGATACGCAGTATTTT.